The clone carrying this TCR beta chain was detected once. No antigen is known for it. This sample stems from a study of T cells in localized non-small cell lung cancer. Notes on the study in general: Median around 56 top-100 tumor clones were shared with paired adjacent lung. Clonality peaked in uninvolved adjacent lung rather than tumor. Heterogeneity within the tumor remains possible, as just one region underwent sequencing.

Clones were sequenced by immunoSEQ multiplex PCR, and TCRdb holds only the in-frame ones, with some missing. The sample gives about 82,000 clones, 60% to 85% of which show up once; 15% to 20% is in the top ten. The CDR3 is 14 amino acids. CDR1 and CDR2 from the germline V gene are SEHNR and FQNEAQ (reference sequence). V was pared by 3 bases and J by 1 base, with 10 bases between. The source is a man aged 40 to 70 with stage II squamous cell lung carcinoma. This rearrangement joins TRBV7-9 to TRBJ2-7; possibly TRBD2 for D (5 bases). Source: PBMCs, taken before any cancer treatment. CDR3 nucleotides: TGTGCCAGCAGCTTCCACACGGGATCCTACGAGCAGTACTTC. This gives the protein CASSFHTGSYEQYF. Looking up the rest from reference TRBV7-9 and TRBJ2-7 gives the full variable domain: DTGVSQNPRHKITKRGQNVTFRCDPISEHNRLYWYRQTLGQGPEFLTYFQNEAQLEKSRLLSDRFSAERPKGSFSTLEIQRTEQGDSAMYLCASSFHTGSYEQYFGPGTRLTVT.